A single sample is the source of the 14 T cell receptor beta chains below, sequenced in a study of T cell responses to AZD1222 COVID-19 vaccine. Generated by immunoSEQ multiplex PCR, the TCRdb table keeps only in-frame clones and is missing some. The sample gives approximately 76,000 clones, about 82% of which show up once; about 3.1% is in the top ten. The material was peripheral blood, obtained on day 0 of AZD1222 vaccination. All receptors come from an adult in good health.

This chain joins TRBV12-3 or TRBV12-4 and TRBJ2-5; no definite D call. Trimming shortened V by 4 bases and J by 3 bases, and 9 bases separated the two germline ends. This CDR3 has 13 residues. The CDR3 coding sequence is TGTGCCAGCAGTTATGCTACCAAAGAGACCCAGTACTTC. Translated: CASSYATKETQYF.

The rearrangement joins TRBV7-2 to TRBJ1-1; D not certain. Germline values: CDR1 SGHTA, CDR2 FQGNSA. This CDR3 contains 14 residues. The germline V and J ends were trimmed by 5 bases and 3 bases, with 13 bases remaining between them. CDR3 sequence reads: CASSTTAGYTEAFF. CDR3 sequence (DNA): TGTGCCAGCAGCACCACGGCAGGCTACACTGAAGCTTTCTTT.

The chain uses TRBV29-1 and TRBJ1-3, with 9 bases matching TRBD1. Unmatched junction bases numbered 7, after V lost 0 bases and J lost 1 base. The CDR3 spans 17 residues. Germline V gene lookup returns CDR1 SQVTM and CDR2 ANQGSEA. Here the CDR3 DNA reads TGCAGCGTTGAAGATTTCAGGGACAGGGCTTCTGGAAACACCATATATTTT. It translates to CSVEDFRDRASGNTIYF.

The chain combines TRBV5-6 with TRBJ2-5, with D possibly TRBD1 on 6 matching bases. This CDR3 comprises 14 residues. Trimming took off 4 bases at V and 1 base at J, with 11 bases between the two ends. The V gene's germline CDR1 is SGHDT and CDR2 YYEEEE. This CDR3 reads CASSPLDSQETQYF. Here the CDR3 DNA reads TGTGCCAGCAGCCCGCTGGACAGCCAAGAGACCCAGTACTTC.

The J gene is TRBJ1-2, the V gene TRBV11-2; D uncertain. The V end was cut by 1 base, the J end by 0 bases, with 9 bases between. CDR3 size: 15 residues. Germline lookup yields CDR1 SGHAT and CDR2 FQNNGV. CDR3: CASSLVATSNYGYTF. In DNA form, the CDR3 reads TGTGCCAGCAGCTTAGTTGCGACATCTAACTATGGCTACACCTTC. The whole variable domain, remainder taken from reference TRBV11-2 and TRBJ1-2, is EAGVAQSPRYKIIEKRQSVAFWCNPISGHATLYWYQQILGQGPKLLIQFQNNGVVDDSQLPKDRFSAERLKGVDSTLKIQPAKLEDSAVYLCASSLVATSNYGYTFGSGTRLTVV.

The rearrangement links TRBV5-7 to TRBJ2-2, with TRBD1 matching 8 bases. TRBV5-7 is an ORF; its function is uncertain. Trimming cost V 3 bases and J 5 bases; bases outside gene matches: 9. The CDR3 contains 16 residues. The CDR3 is CASSSHLRTGTGELFF. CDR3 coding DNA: TGTGCCAGCAGCTCCCACTTAAGGACAGGGACCGGGGAGCTGTTTTTT.

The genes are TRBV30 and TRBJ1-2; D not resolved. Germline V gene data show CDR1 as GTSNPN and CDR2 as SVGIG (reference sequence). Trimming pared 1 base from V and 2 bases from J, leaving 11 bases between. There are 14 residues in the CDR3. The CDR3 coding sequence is TGTGCCTGGAGTGCGGGTCCACTAAACTATGGCTACACCTTC. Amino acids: CAWSAGPLNYGYTF.

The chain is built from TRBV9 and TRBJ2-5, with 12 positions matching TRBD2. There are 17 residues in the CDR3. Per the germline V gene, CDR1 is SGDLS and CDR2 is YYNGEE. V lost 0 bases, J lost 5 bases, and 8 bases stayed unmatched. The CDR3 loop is CASSVGLAGASRETQYF. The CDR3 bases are TGTGCCAGCAGCGTAGGACTAGCGGGAGCTTCCCGGGAGACCCAGTACTTC.

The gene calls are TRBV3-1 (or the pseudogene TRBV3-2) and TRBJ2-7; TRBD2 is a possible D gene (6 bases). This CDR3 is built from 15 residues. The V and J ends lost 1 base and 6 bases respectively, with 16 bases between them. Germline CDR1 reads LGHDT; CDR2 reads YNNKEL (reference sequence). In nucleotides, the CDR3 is TGTGCCAGCAGCCAAGGATCCGGGAGAACCTCCGAGCAGTACTTC. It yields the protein CASSQGSGRTSEQYF.

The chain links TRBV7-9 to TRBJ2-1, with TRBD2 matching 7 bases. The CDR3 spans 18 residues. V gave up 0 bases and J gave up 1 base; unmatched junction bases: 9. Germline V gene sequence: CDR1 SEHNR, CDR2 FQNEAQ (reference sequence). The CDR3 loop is CASSLAKYGAGSYNEQFF. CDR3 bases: TGTGCCAGCAGCTTAGCGAAGTATGGAGCGGGATCCTACAATGAGCAGTTCTTC.

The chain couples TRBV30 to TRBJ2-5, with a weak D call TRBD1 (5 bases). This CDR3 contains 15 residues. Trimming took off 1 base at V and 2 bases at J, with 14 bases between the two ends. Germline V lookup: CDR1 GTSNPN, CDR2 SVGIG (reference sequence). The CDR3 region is CAWSDGGAGQETQYF. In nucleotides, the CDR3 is TGTGCCTGGAGTGACGGTGGGGCTGGACAAGAGACCCAGTACTTC.

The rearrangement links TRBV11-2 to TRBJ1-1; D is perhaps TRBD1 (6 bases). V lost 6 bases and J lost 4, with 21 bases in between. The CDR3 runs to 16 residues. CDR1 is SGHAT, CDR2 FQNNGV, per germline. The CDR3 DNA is TGTGCCAGCAGGGGTCTTCGGGGGGCTGGTAGCACTGAAGCTTTCTTT. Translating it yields CASRGLRGAGSTEAFF.

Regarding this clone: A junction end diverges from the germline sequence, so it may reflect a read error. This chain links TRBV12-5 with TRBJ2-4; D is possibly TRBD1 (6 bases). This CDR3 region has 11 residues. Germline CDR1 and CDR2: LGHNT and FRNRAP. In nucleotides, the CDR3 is TGTGCTAGTACCACAGGGCCCCAGGCGCACTTC. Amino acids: CASTTGPQAHF.

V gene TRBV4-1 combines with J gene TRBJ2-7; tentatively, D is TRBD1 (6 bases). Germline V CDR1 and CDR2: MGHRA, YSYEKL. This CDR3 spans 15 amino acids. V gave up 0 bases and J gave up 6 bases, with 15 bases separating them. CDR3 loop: CASSQDRSQGLEQYF. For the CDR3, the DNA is TGCGCCAGCAGCCAAGACCGTAGCCAGGGGCTCGAGCAGTACTTC.